This record covers a single TCR beta chain. The germline V and J ends were trimmed by 0 bases and 6 bases, with 11 bases remaining between them. Germline CDR1 and CDR2: GTSNPN and SVGIG (reference sequence). The CDR3 consists of 14 residues. Some clones are missing from TCRdb's copy, which holds only in-frame ones; the method was immunoSEQ multiplex PCR. The table shows about 160,000 clones, with 80% to 90% occurring only once. The sample comes from a study of blood T cell repertoires in COVID-19. Study information: Sample material is recorded as cDNA or gDNA derived from T cells, B-cell-depleted T cells, or PBMCs.

The receptor was isolated from an older woman who had recovered from COVID-19. Sample: peripheral blood. This chain connects TRBV30 to TRBJ1-4; D perhaps matches TRBD1 (5 bases). The CDR3 sequence: CAWSVPGSYEKLFF. The CDR3, as DNA: TGTGCCTGGAGTGTACCAGGGTCCTATGAAAAACTGTTTTTT.